This is a list of T cell receptor beta chains from one sample in a study of T-cell reconstitution after alpha-beta-depleted transplantation in children. MiXCR, run by TCRdb on the PCR reads, gives a single entry per CDR3 protein. The profile shows hundreds of thousands of distinct CDR3 sequences, less than 35% of them singletons. The input for sequencing was PBMCs from the stem cell graft donor, taken from the stem cell graft. Every receptor here comes from a human donor who donated a stem cell graft to a child with aplastic anemia. Both conserved end residues are part of each CDR3. The D gene is left open where the match is weak. Rows may omit the clone size; those that give it use once, few, many or a size class.

clone size: .
J gene: TRBJ1-2
V gene: TRBV20-1
D gene: .
CDR3 DNA: TGCAGTGCTCCCCGGCAGGGATGGAACTATGGCTACACCTTC
CDR3 protein: CSAPRQGWNYGYTF

clone size: once
J gene: TRBJ1-2
V gene: TRBV19
D gene: .
CDR3 DNA: TGTGCCAGTACCTACCTGGGGGGGATAAATCGAGGCTACACCTTC
CDR3 protein: CASTYLGGINRGYTF

clone size: many
J gene: TRBJ1-1
V gene: TRBV20-1
D gene: .
CDR3 DNA: TGCAGTGCTAGAGAAGGAACAGGGTCTATGAACACTGAAGCTTTCTTT
CDR3 protein: CSAREGTGSMNTEAFF

clone size: many
J gene: TRBJ1-2
V gene: TRBV6-5
D gene: TRBD1
CDR3 DNA: TGTGCCAGCAGAACAGGACAGGAGGAAATCGGGGGCTACACCTTC
CDR3 protein: CASRTGQEEIGGYTF

clone size: few
J gene: TRBJ1-2
V gene: TRBV24-1
D gene: .
CDR3 DNA: TGTGCCACTCGGGCAGGGGCTAACTATGGCTACACCTTC
CDR3 protein: CATRAGANYGYTF

clone size: few
J gene: TRBJ2-1
V gene: TRBV6-2/TRBV6-3
D gene: .
CDR3 DNA: TGTGCCAGCAGTTCCCAGAGGAGCAATGAGCAGTTCTTC
CDR3 protein: CASSSQRSNEQFF

clone size: .
J gene: TRBJ1-4
V gene: TRBV7-2
D gene: TRBD1
CDR3 DNA: TGTGCCAGCAGCATGGGACAGGGAGCAACTAATGAAAAACTGTTTTTT
CDR3 protein: CASSMGQGATNEKLFF

clone size: few
J gene: TRBJ2-1
V gene: TRBV10-3
D gene: TRBD2
CDR3 DNA: TGTGCCATCAGTGAGTCGACCAGACTAGCGGGAGGCAATGAGCAGTTCTTC
CDR3 protein: CAISESTRLAGGNEQFF

clone size: few
J gene: TRBJ2-2
V gene: TRBV25-1
D gene: .
CDR3 DNA: TGTGCCAGCAGTCCCGGCGGCGCCCAGGCCAACACCGGGGAGCTGTTTTTT
CDR3 protein: CASSPGGAQANTGELFF

clone size: few
J gene: TRBJ2-5
V gene: TRBV29-1
D gene: TRBD1
CDR3 DNA: TGCAGCGTTGGCGGACAGGGAGAGAGAGAGACCCAGTACTTC
CDR3 protein: CSVGGQGERETQYF

clone size: .
J gene: TRBJ1-5
V gene: TRBV12-3/TRBV12-4
D gene: .
CDR3 DNA: TGTGCCAGCAGTTTACTGGGGGTGGGTGGCAATCAGCCCCAGCATTTT
CDR3 protein: CASSLLGVGGNQPQHF

clone size: few
J gene: TRBJ2-1
V gene: TRBV12-3/TRBV12-4
D gene: .
CDR3 DNA: TGTGCCAGCAGTTTATACGGGGAGATCGGCAATGAGCAGTTCTTC
CDR3 protein: CASSLYGEIGNEQFF

clone size: .
J gene: TRBJ2-1
V gene: TRBV5-6
D gene: TRBD2
CDR3 DNA: TGTGCCAGCAGCAGGACTAGCTACGCTTCCAATGAGCAGTTCTTC
CDR3 protein: CASSRTSYASNEQFF

clone size: .
J gene: TRBJ2-5
V gene: TRBV12-3/TRBV12-4
D gene: TRBD1
CDR3 DNA: TGTGCCAGCAGTTTCCTTACCTCGGGACAGGGGGCACGAGAGACCCAGTACTTC
CDR3 protein: CASSFLTSGQGARETQYF

clone size: .
J gene: TRBJ2-1
V gene: TRBV20-1
D gene: TRBD2
CDR3 DNA: TGCAGTGCGATCGGTACGGGAGGCGACTACAATGAGCAGTTCTTC
CDR3 protein: CSAIGTGGDYNEQFF

clone size: few
J gene: TRBJ1-1
V gene: TRBV15
D gene: .
CDR3 DNA: TGTGCCACCAGCAGAGGGGGGGAGGGGACCCGACGAGTGAACACTGAAGCTTTCTTT
CDR3 protein: CATSRGGEGTRRVNTEAFF

clone size: .
J gene: TRBJ2-1
V gene: TRBV7-8
D gene: .
CDR3 DNA: TGTGCCAGCAGCTTACAAGGAAACAATGAGCAGTTCTTC
CDR3 protein: CASSLQGNNEQFF

clone size: few
J gene: TRBJ2-1
V gene: TRBV7-2
D gene: TRBD2
CDR3 DNA: TGTGCCAGCAGCTTATCAGCGGGAGGTTATGGGAATGAGCAGTTCTTC
CDR3 protein: CASSLSAGGYGNEQFF

clone size: few
J gene: TRBJ1-5
V gene: TRBV12-3/TRBV12-4
D gene: .
CDR3 DNA: TGTGCCAGCAGCCCCACGGAACAGCTTCCCCAGCATTTT
CDR3 protein: CASSPTEQLPQHF

clone size: few
J gene: TRBJ1-2
V gene: TRBV4-1
D gene: TRBD1
CDR3 DNA: TGCGCCAGCAGCCGAGCGACGGGACAGTCGGACCTTTACTATGGCTACACCTTC
CDR3 protein: CASSRATGQSDLYYGYTF

clone size: .
J gene: TRBJ2-4
V gene: TRBV20-1
D gene: .
CDR3 DNA: TGCAGTGCTAGAATGGCTAGAAGGGACATTCAGTACTTC
CDR3 protein: CSARMARRDIQYF

clone size: .
J gene: TRBJ1-1
V gene: TRBV20-1
D gene: .
CDR3 DNA: TGCAGTGCTAGAGGAACACAGGGCTATCTCGCTGAAGCTTTCTTT
CDR3 protein: CSARGTQGYLAEAFF

clone size: few
J gene: TRBJ2-2
V gene: TRBV12-3/TRBV12-4
D gene: .
CDR3 DNA: TGTGCCACCGACTCCGACACCGGGGAGCTGTTTTTT
CDR3 protein: CATDSDTGELFF

clone size: .
J gene: TRBJ1-1
V gene: TRBV5-1
D gene: .
CDR3 DNA: TGCGCCAGCAGCTTTTACAGGGAGGCGAACACTGAAGCTTTCTTT
CDR3 protein: CASSFYREANTEAFF

clone size: .
J gene: TRBJ1-1
V gene: TRBV14
D gene: .
CDR3 DNA: TGTGCCAGCAGCCAGGACGGCCCCAGCACTGAAGCTTTCTTT
CDR3 protein: CASSQDGPSTEAFF

clone size: .
J gene: TRBJ2-7
V gene: TRBV3-1
D gene: TRBD2
CDR3 DNA: TGTGCCAGCAGCCAATTCCCTTGGACTAGCGGGGATACCTACGGGCAGTACTTC
CDR3 protein: CASSQFPWTSGDTYGQYF